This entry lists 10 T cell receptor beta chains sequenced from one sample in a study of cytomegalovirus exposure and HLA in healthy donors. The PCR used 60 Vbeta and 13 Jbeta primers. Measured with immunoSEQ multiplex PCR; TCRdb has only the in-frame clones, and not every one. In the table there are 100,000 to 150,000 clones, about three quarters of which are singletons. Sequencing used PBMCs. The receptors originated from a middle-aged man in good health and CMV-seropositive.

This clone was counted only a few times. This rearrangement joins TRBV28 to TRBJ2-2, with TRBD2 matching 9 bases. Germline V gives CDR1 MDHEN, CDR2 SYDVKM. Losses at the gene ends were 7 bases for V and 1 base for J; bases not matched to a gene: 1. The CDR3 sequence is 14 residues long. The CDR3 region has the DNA TGTGCCAGCAAACTAGCGGGGAACACCGGGGAGCTGTTTTTT. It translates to CASKLAGNTGELFF.

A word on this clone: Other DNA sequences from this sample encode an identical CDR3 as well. The CDR3 coding sequence is TGCGCCAGCAGCTTGTACGCAGACACTGAAGCTTTCTTT. Its translation: CASSLYADTEAFF. The chain is built from TRBV5-1 and TRBJ1-1; D uncertain. The germline V gene has CDR1 SGHRS and CDR2 YFSETQ. V was shortened by 1 base and J by 3 bases, with 7 bases between the two germline ends. The CDR3 runs 13 residues.

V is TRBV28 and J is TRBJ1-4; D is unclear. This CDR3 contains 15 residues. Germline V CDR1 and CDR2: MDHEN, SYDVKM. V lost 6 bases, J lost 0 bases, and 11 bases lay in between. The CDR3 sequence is CASRSPGTTNEKLFF. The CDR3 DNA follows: TGTGCCAGCAGGTCGCCGGGAACAACTAATGAAAAACTGTTTTTT.

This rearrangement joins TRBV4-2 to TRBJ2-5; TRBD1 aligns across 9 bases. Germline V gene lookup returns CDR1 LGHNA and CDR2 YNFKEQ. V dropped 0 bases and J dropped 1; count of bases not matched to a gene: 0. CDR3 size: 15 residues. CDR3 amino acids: CASSQEQGAQETQYF. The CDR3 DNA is TGTGCCAGCAGCCAAGAACAGGGGGCCCAAGAGACCCAGTACTTC.

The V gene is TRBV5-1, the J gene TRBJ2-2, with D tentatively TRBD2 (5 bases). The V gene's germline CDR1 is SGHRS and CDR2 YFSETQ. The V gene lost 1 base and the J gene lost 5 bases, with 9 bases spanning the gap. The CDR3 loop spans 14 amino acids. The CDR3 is CASSLLSGTGELFF. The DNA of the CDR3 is TGCGCCAGCAGCTTGCTTTCGGGGACCGGGGAGCTGTTTTTT. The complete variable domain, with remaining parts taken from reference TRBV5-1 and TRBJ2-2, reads KAGVTQTPRYLIKTRGQQVTLSCSPISGHRSVSWYQQTPGQGLQFLFEYFSETQRNKGNFPGRFSGRQFSNSRSEMNVSTLELGDSALYLCASSLLSGTGELFFGEGSRLTVL.

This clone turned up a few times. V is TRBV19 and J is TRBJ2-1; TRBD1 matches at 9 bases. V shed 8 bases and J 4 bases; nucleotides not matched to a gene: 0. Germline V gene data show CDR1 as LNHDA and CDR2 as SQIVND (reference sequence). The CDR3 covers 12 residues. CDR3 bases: TGTGCCAGTGGACAGGGGTACAATGAGCAGTTCTTC. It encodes CASGQGYNEQFF.

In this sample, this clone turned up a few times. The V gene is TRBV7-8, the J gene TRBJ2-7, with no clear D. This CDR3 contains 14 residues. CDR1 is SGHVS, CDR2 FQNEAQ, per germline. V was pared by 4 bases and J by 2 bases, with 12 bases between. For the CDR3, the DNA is TGTGCCAGCAGCTCCCTGTGGGCACCCTACGAGCAGTACTTC. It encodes CASSSLWAPYEQYF.

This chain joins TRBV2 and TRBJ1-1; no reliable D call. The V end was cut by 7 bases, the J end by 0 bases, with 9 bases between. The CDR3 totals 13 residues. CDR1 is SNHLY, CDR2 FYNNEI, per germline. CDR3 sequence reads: CASKDYMNTEAFF. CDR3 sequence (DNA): TGTGCCAGCAAGGACTATATGAACACTGAAGCTTTCTTT.

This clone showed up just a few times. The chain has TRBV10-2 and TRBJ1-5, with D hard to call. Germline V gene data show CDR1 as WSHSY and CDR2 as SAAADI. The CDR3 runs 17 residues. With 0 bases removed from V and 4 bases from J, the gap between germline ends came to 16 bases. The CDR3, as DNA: TGCGCCAGCAGTGAGTCGCGGGCCGGGATCAAAAATCAGCCCCAGCATTTT. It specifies CASSESRAGIKNQPQHF.

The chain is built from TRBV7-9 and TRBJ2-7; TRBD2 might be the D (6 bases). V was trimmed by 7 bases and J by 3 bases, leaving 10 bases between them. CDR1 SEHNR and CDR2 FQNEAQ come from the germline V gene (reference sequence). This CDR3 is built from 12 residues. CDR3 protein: CASTGGYYEQYF. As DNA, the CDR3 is TGTGCCAGCACCGGGGGTTACTACGAGCAGTACTTC.